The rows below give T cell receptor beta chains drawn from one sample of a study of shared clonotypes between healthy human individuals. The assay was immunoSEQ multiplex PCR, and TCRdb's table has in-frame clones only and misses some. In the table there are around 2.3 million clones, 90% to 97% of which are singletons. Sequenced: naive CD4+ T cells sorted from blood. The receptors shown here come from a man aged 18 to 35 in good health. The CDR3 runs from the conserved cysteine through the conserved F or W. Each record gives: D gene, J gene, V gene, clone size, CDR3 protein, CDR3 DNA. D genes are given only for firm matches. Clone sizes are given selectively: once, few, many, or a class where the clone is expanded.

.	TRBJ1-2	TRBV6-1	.	CASSAGLDPANYGYTF	TGTGCCAGCAGTGCTGGTTTGGACCCAGCTAACTATGGCTACACCTTC
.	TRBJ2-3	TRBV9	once	CASSVGGGQGSDTQYF	TGTGCCAGCAGCGTAGGAGGAGGGCAGGGGTCAGATACGCAGTATTTT
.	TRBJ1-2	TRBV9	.	CASSVAGGHYGYTF	TGTGCCAGCAGCGTAGCGGGGGGTCACTATGGCTACACCTTC
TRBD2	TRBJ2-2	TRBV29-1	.	CSAKGLAGALNTGELFF	TGCAGCGCTAAGGGACTAGCGGGAGCGTTGAACACCGGGGAGCTGTTTTTT
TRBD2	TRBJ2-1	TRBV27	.	CASSRLAAYNEQFF	TGTGCCAGCAGCCGACTAGCAGCCTACAATGAGCAGTTCTTC
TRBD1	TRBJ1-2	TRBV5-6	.	CASSPQQGANNYGYTF	TGTGCCAGCAGCCCCCAACAGGGGGCTAATAACTATGGCTACACCTTC
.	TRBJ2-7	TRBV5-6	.	CASSPSTPGARVQYF	TGTGCCAGCAGCCCTTCCACGCCGGGCGCAAGGGTGCAGTACTTC
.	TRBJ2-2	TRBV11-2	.	CASSLLERSLRTGELFF	TGTGCCAGCAGCTTACTGGAGCGCTCCCTAAGGACCGGGGAGCTGTTTTTT
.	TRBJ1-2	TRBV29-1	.	CSVFSIYGYTF	TGCAGCGTTTTTAGCATCTATGGCTACACCTTC
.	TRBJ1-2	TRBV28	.	CASRSTGDYGYTF	TGTGCCAGCAGATCCACGGGGGACTATGGCTACACCTTC
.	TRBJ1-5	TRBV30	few	CAWSMGNQPQHF	TGTGCCTGGAGTATGGGTAATCAGCCCCAGCATTTT
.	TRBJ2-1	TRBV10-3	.	CAISEQLGGYNEQFF	TGTGCCATCAGTGAGCAACTAGGCGGGTACAATGAGCAGTTCTTC
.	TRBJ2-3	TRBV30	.	CAWSVNTDTQYF	TGTGCCTGGAGTGTGAACACAGATACGCAGTATTTT
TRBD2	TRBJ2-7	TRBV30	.	CAWSASGTSGRYEQYF	TGTGCCTGGAGTGCCTCTGGGACTAGCGGGAGGTACGAGCAGTACTTC
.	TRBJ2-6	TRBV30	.	CAWSGGSLQPGANVLTF	TGTGCCTGGAGTGGGGGCAGCCTCCAACCTGGGGCCAACGTCCTGACTTTC
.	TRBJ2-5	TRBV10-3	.	CAISEGQQETQYF	TGTGCCATCAGTGAGGGACAGCAAGAGACCCAGTACTTC
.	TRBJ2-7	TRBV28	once	CASNSRGASYEQYF	TGTGCCAGCAACTCCAGGGGGGCATCTTACGAGCAGTACTTC
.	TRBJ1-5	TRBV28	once	CASTWGQGQPQHF	TGTGCCAGCACCTGGGGGCAGGGACAGCCCCAGCATTTT
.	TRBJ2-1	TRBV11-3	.	CASSLGGRYNEQFF	TGTGCCAGCAGCCTGGGAGGTCGTTACAATGAGCAGTTCTTC
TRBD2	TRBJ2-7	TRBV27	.	CASSLGTSGGLPYEQYF	TGTGCCAGCAGTCTCGGGACTAGCGGGGGCCTCCCCTACGAGCAGTACTTC
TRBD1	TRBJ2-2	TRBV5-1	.	CASSTGQGTGELFF	TGCGCCAGCAGCACCGGACAGGGAACCGGGGAGCTGTTTTTT
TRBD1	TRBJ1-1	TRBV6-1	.	CASSRTGGTEAFF	TGTGCCAGCAGCCGTACAGGGGGCACTGAAGCTTTCTTT
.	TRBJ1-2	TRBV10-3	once	CAISDGAGDLIYGYTF	TGTGCCATCAGTGATGGGGCAGGGGACCTTATCTATGGCTACACCTTC
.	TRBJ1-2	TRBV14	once	CASSQGSQGGYTF	TGTGCCAGCAGCCAAGGGTCTCAAGGAGGCTACACCTTC
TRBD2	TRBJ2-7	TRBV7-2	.	CASSLEIAGEGYF	TGTGCCAGCAGCTTAGAGATAGCGGGAGAGGGTTACTTC
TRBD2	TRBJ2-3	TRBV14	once	CASSQLAGVTDTQYF	TGTGCCAGCAGCCAACTAGCGGGAGTCACAGATACGCAGTATTTT